What follows are 23 T cell receptor beta chains derived from one specimen sequenced in a study of blood T cell repertoires in COVID-19. This table comes from immunoSEQ multiplex PCR, and its TCRdb copy is limited to in-frame clones, with some not included. The table records about 160,000 clones, around 85% of them present only once. The sample comprised peripheral blood. The receptors derive from a man aged 55 to 70 with active or convalescent COVID-19.

This chain links TRBV9 with TRBJ2-2; TRBD1 aligns across 9 bases. This CDR3 is built from 14 residues. CDR1 is SGDLS and CDR2 is YYNGEE in the germline V gene. V lost 4 bases to trimming and J lost 6 bases; unmatched junction nucleotides: 4. This CDR3 reads CASSWTGEAGELFF. CDR3 nucleotide sequence: TGTGCCAGCAGCTGGACAGGGGAAGCCGGGGAGCTGTTTTTT.

The chain has TRBV5-1 and TRBJ2-7, with TRBD2 identical over 14 bases. The junction had 6 bases not matched to a gene; V was cut back by 4 bases and J by 0 bases. Looked up from germline, CDR1 is SGHRS and CDR2 is YFSETQ. The CDR3 is 17 residues long. The CDR3, as DNA: TGCGCCAGCAGCCCCCGACTAGCGGGAGGGCACTCCTACGAGCAGTACTTC. It is translated as CASSPRLAGGHSYEQYF.

V is TRBV6-5 and J is TRBJ2-7; tentative D call: TRBD2 (6 bases). Trimming left V 5 bases short and J 5 bases short, with 19 bases between. The V gene's germline CDR1 is MNHEY and CDR2 SVGAGI. The CDR3 totals 15 residues. The CDR3: CASSPQGLSSNEQYF. The CDR3 DNA sequence: TGTGCCAGCAGTCCCCAGGGACTTTCCAGCAACGAGCAGTACTTC.

This clone was seen only once. The V gene is TRBV7-9, the J gene TRBJ2-5; 7 bases are a match to TRBD1. V was clipped by 5 bases and J by 0 bases; unmatched bases: 6. The CDR3 totals 15 residues. In germline, CDR1 is SEHNR, CDR2 FQNEAQ (reference sequence). The CDR3 loop is CASSPLQGYQETQYF. The CDR3 DNA reads TGTGCCAGCAGCCCCTTACAGGGGTACCAAGAGACCCAGTACTTC. Together with reference TRBV7-9 and TRBJ2-5, the CDR3 gives the full variable domain: DTGVSQNPRHKITKRGQNVTFRCDPISEHNRLYWYRQTLGQGPEFLTYFQNEAQLEKSRLLSDRFSAERPKGSFSTLEIQRTEQGDSAMYLCASSPLQGYQETQYFGPGTRLLVL.

The genes are TRBV7-9 and TRBJ2-2; a possible D gene is TRBD1 (6 bases). The CDR3 has 15 amino acids. V lost 1 base, J lost 7 bases, and 13 bases lay in between. Germline V gene sequence: CDR1 SEHNR, CDR2 FQNEAQ (reference sequence). The CDR3 nucleotides read TGTGCCAGCAGCTTAGGTGGGGGCGCGAACGGGGAGCTGTTTTTT. Translated, it gives CASSLGGGANGELFF.

This clone appeared a single time. The rearrangement joins TRBV2 to TRBJ2-2; tentatively, D is TRBD2 (5 bases). This CDR3 comprises 14 residues. Germline assignment: CDR1 SNHLY and CDR2 FYNNEI. The ends were cut back, 8 bases at V and 6 bases at J, with 16 bases in the middle. The CDR3 bases are TGTGCCAGCCACGCCCGGGGAGTCCCCGGGGAGCTGTTTTTT. This translates into CASHARGVPGELFF.

V gene TRBV6-5 combines with J gene TRBJ1-4; 8 nucleotides align to TRBD1. Germline loops: CDR1 MNHEY, CDR2 SVGAGI. The CDR3 is 15 amino acids. V shed 2 bases, J shed 5 bases, and the junction held 4 bases outside the gene matches. CDR3 region: CASSYPDRVNEKLFF. CDR3 bases: TGTGCCAGCAGTTACCCGGACAGGGTCAATGAAAAACTGTTTTTT.

The V gene is TRBV13, the J gene TRBJ2-7; tentatively, D is TRBD1 (6 bases). The CDR3 covers 13 residues. The germline CDR1 and CDR2 sequences are PRHDT and FYEKMQ (reference sequence). Trimming shortened V by 5 bases and J by 3 bases, and 11 bases separated the two germline ends. The CDR3 DNA is TGTGCCAGCAGCCATGGACAGAACTACGAGCAGTACTTC. This codes for CASSHGQNYEQYF. Combining the CDR3 with reference TRBV13 and TRBJ2-7 gives the whole variable domain AAGVIQSPRHLIKEKRETATLKCYPIPRHDTVYWYQQGPGQDPQFLISFYEKMQSDKGSIPDRFSAQQFSDYHSELNMSSLELGDSALYFCASSHGQNYEQYFGPGTRLTVT.

The chain is built from TRBV11-2 and TRBJ2-7; possible D gene TRBD2, 5 bases. Germline V lookup: CDR1 SGHAT, CDR2 FQNNGV. This CDR3 region has 13 residues. Trimming pared 1 base from V and 6 bases from J, leaving 10 bases between. The CDR3 DNA reads as TGTGCCAGCAGCTTAGCCCGGAGCGGCGAGCAGTACTTC. Protein product: CASSLARSGEQYF.

This clone occurred once. The chain recombines TRBV28 with TRBJ2-7, with D unclear. V lost 5 bases, J lost 2 bases, and 13 bases lay in between. The length of the CDR3 is 14 residues. Per the germline V gene, CDR1 is MDHEN and CDR2 is SYDVKM. The DNA of the CDR3 is TGTGCCAGCAGTATCACGACAACCACCTACGAGCAGTACTTC. It translates to CASSITTTTYEQYF. Combining the CDR3 with reference TRBV28 and TRBJ2-7 gives the whole variable domain DVKVTQSSRYLVKRTGEKVFLECVQDMDHENMFWYRQDPGLGLRLIYFSYDVKMKEKGDIPEGYSVSREKKERFSLILESASTNQTSMYLCASSITTTTYEQYFGPGTRLTVT.

The chain links TRBV19 to TRBJ1-1, with 10 nucleotides matching TRBD1. The CDR3 length is 13 residues. V trimming: 5 bases; J trimming: 3 bases; junction bases outside the gene matches: 0. Germline assignment: CDR1 LNHDA and CDR2 SQIVND (reference sequence). DNA for the CDR3: TGTGCCAGTAGTGGACAGGGGGACACTGAAGCTTTCTTT. It yields the protein CASSGQGDTEAFF.

V gene TRBV7-8 combines with J gene TRBJ1-1, with unresolved D. V was cut by 1 base and J by 11 bases, with 20 bases left in between. The CDR3 consists of 15 residues. Germline values: CDR1 SGHVS, CDR2 FQNEAQ. The CDR3 sequence: CASSLVSRSSRDAFF. CDR3 DNA: TGTGCCAGCAGCTTAGTTTCCAGGTCGAGCCGGGATGCTTTCTTT.

The chain carries TRBV28 and TRBJ1-5; 11 positions agree with TRBD1. With V trimmed by 6 bases and J by 2 bases, 9 bases remained unmatched. Germline loops: CDR1 MDHEN, CDR2 SYDVKM. The CDR3 totals 17 residues. The CDR3 sequence: CASSRLGQGGGNQPQHF. The CDR3 DNA follows: TGTGCCAGCAGCAGACTGGGACAGGGGGGCGGCAATCAGCCCCAGCATTTT.

This clone turned up a few times. Written as DNA, the CDR3 is TGTGCCAGCAGCGCCAACAGGGCTGGAAACACCATATATTTT. Protein: CASSANRAGNTIYF. The chain recombines TRBV11-2 with TRBJ1-3; tentatively, D is TRBD1 (6 bases). Germline CDR1 is SGHAT and CDR2 is FQNNGV. The CDR3 is 14 amino acids. V gave up 5 bases and J gave up 2 bases, with 10 bases separating them.

The rearrangement links TRBV18 to TRBJ1-1, with TRBD1 identical over 10 bases. CDR1 and CDR2 (germline): KGHSH, LQKENI. CDR3 length: 16 amino acids. With 2 bases clipped from V and 0 bases from J, the junction kept 3 bases outside the gene matches. The CDR3 spells CASSPSGQGMNTEAFF. In DNA form, the CDR3 reads TGTGCCAGCTCACCATCGGGACAGGGGATGAACACTGAAGCTTTCTTT.

The chain carries TRBV11-2 and TRBJ2-3; D gene uncertain. Trimming removed 2 bases at V and 0 bases at J, with 6 bases between. Germline assignment: CDR1 SGHAT and CDR2 FQNNGV. The CDR3 length is 14 residues. CDR3 loop: CASSLTGSTDTQYF. CDR3 bases: TGTGCCAGCAGCTTAACCGGGAGCACAGATACGCAGTATTTT.

The rearrangement links TRBV13 to TRBJ1-2, with 9 bases that match TRBD1. Germline V lookup: CDR1 PRHDT, CDR2 FYEKMQ (reference sequence). CDR3 length: 13 residues. V trimming: 5 bases; J trimming: 7 bases; junction bases outside the gene matches: 5. Here the CDR3 DNA reads TGTGCCAGCAGCCCACAGGGGGCGGGTGGCTACACCTTC. As protein: CASSPQGAGGYTF.

The V and J genes are TRBV5-6 and TRBJ2-7; 7 nucleotides align to TRBD1. The germline V gene has CDR1 SGHDT and CDR2 YYEEEE. Trimming removed 6 bases from V and 3 bases from J; junction bases left unmatched: 3. The CDR3 has 12 amino acids. The CDR3: CASKRDSYEQYF. The CDR3 coding sequence is TGTGCCAGCAAAAGGGACAGCTACGAGCAGTACTTC.

The rearrangement uses TRBV4-1 and TRBJ2-5; D ambiguous. Trimming removed 2 bases from V and 11 bases from J, with 15 bases in between. The CDR3 totals 13 residues. Germline V gives CDR1 MGHRA, CDR2 YSYEKL. The CDR3 sequence is CASSQSFTPPQYF. The CDR3 DNA is TGCGCCAGCAGCCAAAGTTTCACTCCGCCGCAGTACTTC.

A single count supports this clone. The chain links TRBV29-1 to TRBJ1-1; D gene ambiguous. Germline-derived CDR1 and CDR2 are SQVTM and ANQGSEA. Trimming took off 4 bases at V and 0 bases at J, with 9 bases between the two ends. The CDR3 has 13 residues. CDR3 coding DNA: TGCAGCGTTGCCACGGTATTGAACACTGAAGCTTTCTTT. Translating it yields CSVATVLNTEAFF.

This chain links TRBV6-5 with TRBJ2-7; 11 bases are shared with TRBD2. V lost 4 bases, J lost 3 bases, and 5 bases stayed unmatched. Germline V gene lookup returns CDR1 MNHEY and CDR2 SVGAGI. This CDR3 contains 15 residues. The CDR3 DNA sequence: TGTGCCAGCAGTTCCCCGGGACTAGCGGTCTACGAGCAGTACTTC. As protein: CASSSPGLAVYEQYF.

V usage is TRBV5-1 and J usage is TRBJ2-7, with TRBD2 matching 11 bases. The CDR3 has 15 residues. The junction had 2 bases not matched to a gene; V was cut back by 0 bases and J by 3 bases. Germline lookup yields CDR1 SGHRS and CDR2 YFSETQ. The CDR3 bases are TGCGCCAGCAGCTTGGTTGGACTAGCGGGCTACGAGCAGTACTTC. It translates to CASSLVGLAGYEQYF.

The CDR3 DNA reads TGTGCCAGCAGTCCTCGGCCTGTTGCGGGTGAGTACTTC. Its protein is CASSPRPVAGEYF. The V gene is TRBV3-1 (or the pseudogene TRBV3-2), the J gene TRBJ2-7; TRBD2 might be the D (5 bases). The length of the CDR3 is 13 residues. From germline, CDR1 is LGHDT and CDR2 YNNKEL (reference sequence). With 6 bases removed from V and 11 bases from J, the gap between germline ends came to 20 bases.